The following is a T cell receptor (beta chain) sequence with its context. This clone's antigen is unknown. No much larger clone exists at a distance of one base, and base qualities are not known. These data come from a study of T cell changes during pregnancy in multiple sclerosis (dated by TCRdb to 2018 to 2020). As for the study more broadly: Changes in the T cell repertoire over the course of pregnancy were examined in this study in women with multiple sclerosis.

Receptor amplification or capture employed the immunoSEQ multiplex PCR assay. TCRdb mirrors the immuneACCESS table, restricted to in-frame sequences. Some clones are absent from its copies; in checked studies, under half trace to an unresolved V gene, and the reason for the others is unknown. The sample yields tens of thousands of clones; roughly nine tenths were counted once. More than 0.6% of the sample is in the top ten clones. V loses 3 bases, J loses 6 bases, and the germline ends lie 14 bases apart. The germline V gene specifies MNHNS as CDR1 and SASEGT as CDR2. Counted from cysteine to phenylalanine, this CDR3 has 14 amino acids. The entry retains the CDR3 DNA only, 42 bases that are in frame from base 1.

The chain couples TRBV6-1 to TRBJ1-1; the D gene is possibly TRBD1, with 5 bases matching. The sequence was obtained from a female donor with multiple sclerosis, enrolled in a pregnancy study. The source was CD4+ T cells from peripheral blood mononuclear cells, collected in the first trimester of pregnancy. The nucleotides read TGTGCCAGCAGTGAGATCCCCCCGGGGGCTGAAGCTTTCTTT. Its translation reads: CASSEIPPGAEAFF.